The 16 T cell receptor beta chains below were found in one sample sequenced in a study of graft-versus-host responses after intestinal transplantation. Produced via immunoSEQ multiplex PCR; TCRdb's table is partial and in-frame only. The top ten clones hold more than 20% of a sample with more than 9,000 clones, over 90% of them seen once. This sample comprised PBMCs, obtained 109 to 110 days after intestinal transplant. Every receptor here comes from a human patient who received an intestinal transplant, so some T cells may come from the graft donor.

The chain has TRBV7-9 and TRBJ2-7, with D perhaps TRBD1 (6 bases). The CDR3 sequence is 15 residues long. V was cut by 5 bases and J by 1 base, with 15 bases left in between. Germline-derived CDR1 and CDR2 are SEHNR and FQNEAQ (reference sequence). The chain's CDR3 is CASSPHPTGSYEQYF. The CDR3 coding sequence is TGTGCCAGCAGCCCCCACCCGACAGGTTCCTACGAGCAGTACTTC.

This sequence joins TRBV10-3 and TRBJ1-1; D is perhaps TRBD1 (6 bases). Germline-derived CDR1 and CDR2 are ENHRY and SYGVKD. The CDR3 has 14 amino acids. V was pared by 1 base and J by 1 base, with 7 bases between. CDR3 DNA sequence: TGTGCCATCAGTGAGTTGACAGGGAACACTGAAGCTTTCTTT. It specifies CAISELTGNTEAFF.

The chain links TRBV19 to TRBJ1-6; no clear D. Germline V gene sequence: CDR1 LNHDA, CDR2 SQIVND (reference sequence). V lost 10 bases to trimming and J lost 10 bases, with 29 bases between them. The CDR3 spans 17 residues. CDR3 DNA: TGTGCCACCAAGTCACGAGAGGGAGGCAGGAGAGGATCACCCCTCCACTTT. This encodes CATKSREGGRRGSPLHF.

This chain uses TRBV5-1 with TRBJ1-6; the D is unclear. The germline V gene encodes CDR1 SGHRS and CDR2 YFSETQ. The CDR3 extends over 14 amino acids. V was clipped by 0 bases and J by 8 bases, with 9 bases between them. CDR3 amino acids: CASSLGRLDSPLHF. The CDR3 DNA reads TGCGCCAGCAGCTTGGGCAGGCTGGATTCACCCCTCCACTTT.

The chain uses TRBV27 and TRBJ2-1; 10 positions agree with TRBD1. The CDR3 is 17 amino acids. Germline CDR1 reads MNHEY; CDR2 reads SMNVEV (reference sequence). V lost 1 base and J lost 4; bases outside the gene matches: 7. The CDR3 DNA sequence: TGTGCCAGCAGTTTATACGGGACAGGGGACCCTTACAATGAGCAGTTCTTC. Protein sequence: CASSLYGTGDPYNEQFF.

This CDR3 reads CASSEGQQMNTEAFF. The CDR3 nucleotides are TGCGCCAGCAGCGAAGGACAGCAAATGAACACTGAAGCTTTCTTT. This sequence joins TRBV5-1 and TRBJ1-1, with a weak D call TRBD1 (6 bases). Trimming took off 4 bases at V and 0 bases at J, with 13 bases between the two ends. The CDR3 is 15 residues long. The germline gives CDR1 SGHRS, CDR2 YFSETQ.

The genes are TRBV7-3 and TRBJ2-1, with 11 positions matching TRBD2. From germline, CDR1 is SGHTA and CDR2 FQGTGA. The CDR3 length is 16 residues. The ends lost 1 base at V and 4 bases at J; junction bases unmatched: 3. CDR3 coding DNA: TGTGCCAGCAGCTTAATGACTAGCGGGGTATACAATGAGCAGTTCTTC. Protein sequence: CASSLMTSGVYNEQFF.

The count of this clone is one. V usage is TRBV4-1 and J usage is TRBJ2-7, with 7 bases matching TRBD1. CDR1 and CDR2 (germline): MGHRA, YSYEKL. Trimming took 1 base from V and 3 from J; bases not matched to a gene: 3. This CDR3 has 14 amino acids. The CDR3 coding sequence is TGCGCCAGCAGCCAAGGGACAGGACACTACGAGCAGTACTTC. Amino acid sequence: CASSQGTGHYEQYF.

This clone was recorded only once. The chain couples TRBV6-6 to TRBJ1-1; no definite D call. The CDR3 runs to 13 residues. CDR1 and CDR2 from the germline V gene are MNHNY and SVGAGI (reference sequence). Trimming shortened V by 6 bases and J by 1 base, and 9 bases separated the two germline ends. The CDR3 region has the DNA TGTGCCAGCAGGCCGACGGAGAACACTGAAGCTTTCTTT. Protein sequence: CASRPTENTEAFF.

This chain links TRBV13 with TRBJ2-1; D unresolved. Germline CDR1 is PRHDT and CDR2 is FYEKMQ (reference sequence). Trimming left V 8 bases short and J 1 base short, with 12 bases between. The CDR3 totals 14 residues. CDR3: CASGPGKSYNEQFF. The CDR3 DNA is TGTGCCAGCGGTCCTGGGAAATCCTACAATGAGCAGTTCTTC. Looking up the rest from reference TRBV13 and TRBJ2-1 gives the full variable domain: AAGVIQSPRHLIKEKRETATLKCYPIPRHDTVYWYQQGPGQDPQFLISFYEKMQSDKGSIPDRFSAQQFSDYHSELNMSSLELGDSALYFCASGPGKSYNEQFFGPGTRLTVL.

The chain employs TRBV10-1 and TRBJ1-1, with D tentatively TRBD1 (6 bases). Trimming took 4 bases from V and 1 from J, leaving 10 bases between them. The CDR3 totals 14 residues. Germline loops: CDR1 WNHNN, CDR2 SYGVQD (reference sequence). CDR3 loop: CASSAATGNTEAFF. The CDR3 bases are TGCGCCAGCAGTGCCGCGACAGGGAACACTGAAGCTTTCTTT.

V is TRBV5-5 and J is TRBJ2-1; no clear D. Germline values: CDR1 SGHKS, CDR2 YYEKEE (reference sequence). The CDR3 spans 14 residues. The V and J ends lost 0 bases and 1 base respectively, with 5 bases between them. CDR3 sequence (DNA): TGTGCCAGCAGCTTGGCGATTTCCTACAATGAGCAGTTCTTC. This encodes CASSLAISYNEQFF.

V gene TRBV6-5 combines with J gene TRBJ2-7; D gene uncertain. Trimming took 5 bases from V and 3 from J, leaving 8 bases between them. Germline loops: CDR1 MNHEY, CDR2 SVGAGI. The CDR3 has 12 residues. The CDR3 protein is CASSRTNYEQYF. The CDR3 region has the DNA TGTGCCAGCAGTCGGACCAACTACGAGCAGTACTTC.

The chain uses TRBV6-1 and TRBJ1-1; 7 bases line up with TRBD1. Germline CDR1 is MNHNS and CDR2 is SASEGT. V was clipped by 4 bases and J by 0 bases; unmatched bases: 5. The CDR3 spans 15 residues. The CDR3 reads CASSAGTDLNTEAFF. In nucleotides, the CDR3 is TGTGCCAGCAGTGCCGGGACAGACCTGAACACTGAAGCTTTCTTT.

This chain joins TRBV27 and TRBJ2-1; maybe TRBD2 (5 bases). CDR1 and CDR2 from the germline V gene are MNHEY and SMNVEV (reference sequence). The CDR3 sequence is 14 residues long. Trimming pared 2 bases from V and 2 bases from J, leaving 7 bases between. The CDR3 region is CASSLAGPYNEQFF. The DNA of the CDR3 is TGTGCCAGCAGTTTAGCGGGCCCCTACAATGAGCAGTTCTTC.

The rearrangement joins TRBV2 to TRBJ2-5, with a weak D call TRBD1 (6 bases). Trimming removed 4 bases from V and 14 bases from J, with 17 bases in between. This CDR3 region has 12 residues. CDR1 and CDR2 (germline): SNHLY, FYNNEI. CDR3 sequence (DNA): TGTGCCAGCAGTGCCACCAGGGACACGGACTACTTC. As protein: CASSATRDTDYF. Combining the CDR3 with reference TRBV2 and TRBJ2-5 gives the whole variable domain EPEVTQTPSHQVTQMGQEVILRCVPISNHLYFYWYRQILGQKVEFLVSFYNNEISEKSEIFDDQFSVERPDGSNFTLKIRSTKLEDSAMYFCASSATRDTDYFGPGTRLLVL.